These 32 T cell receptor beta chains share one sample of origin, sequenced in a study of T cell repertoires in cytomegalovirus infection. TCRdb re-derived calls from the reads in MiXCR, one entry per CDR3 protein. The table includes 200,000 or so distinct CDR3 sequences, 28% detected once. Sequencing was carried out using PBMCs. The receptors here all came from a human donor in good health (CMV status not recorded). Some clones in this sample may be carry-over from other donors' samples.

In this sample, this clonotype turned up a few times. This rearrangement joins TRBV27 to TRBJ1-5; possibly TRBD1 for D (6 bases). V shed 3 bases and J shed 6 bases, with 18 bases lying between them. Germline loops: CDR1 MNHEY, CDR2 SMNVEV (reference sequence). The CDR3 is 16 residues long. This CDR3 reads CASSFAWGGQGQPQHF. The CDR3 DNA sequence: TGTGCCAGCAGTTTCGCTTGGGGGGGGCAAGGTCAGCCCCAGCATTTT.

This clonotype appeared a few times. The chain combines TRBV5-4 with TRBJ2-1; 11 bases match TRBD2. The germline CDR1 and CDR2 sequences are SGHNT and YYREEE (reference sequence). The CDR3 covers 15 residues. The J segment lost 4 bases and the V segment lost 5 bases, leaving 5 bases of the junction unmatched. The CDR3 DNA is TGTGCCAGCAGGCCCGGGACTAGCGGTTACAATGAGCAGTTCTTC. Amino acids: CASRPGTSGYNEQFF. Variable domain in full (rest from reference TRBV5-4 and TRBJ2-1): ETGVTQSPTHLIKTRGQQVTLRCSSQSGHNTVSWYQQALGQGPQFIFQYYREEENGRGNFPPRFSGLQFPNYSSELNVNALELDDSALYLCASRPGTSGYNEQFFGPGTRLTVL.

This clonotype appeared a few times. This chain links TRBV12-3 or TRBV12-4 with TRBJ1-1; 10 bases line up with TRBD1. The ends lost 6 bases at V and 4 bases at J; junction bases unmatched: 11. The CDR3 covers 16 residues. The CDR3 spells CASSSFGDRGGTEAFF. Here the CDR3 DNA reads TGTGCCAGCAGCAGTTTTGGGGACAGGGGAGGCACTGAAGCTTTCTTT.

This clonotype has more than one count but fewer than ten. The rearrangement joins TRBV30 to TRBJ1-5; no definite D call. Germline V gene data show CDR1 as GTSNPN and CDR2 as SVGIG (reference sequence). The CDR3 covers 13 residues. Between the trimmed V and J ends, which lost 1 base and 5 bases, there was a span of 9 bases. In DNA, the CDR3 is TGTGCCTGGAGTGAATCGGATGATCAGCCCCAGCATTTT. It translates to CAWSESDDQPQHF.

At least ten counts were recorded for this clonotype. The chain links TRBV7-2 to TRBJ2-2, with D unresolved. The CDR3 covers 16 residues. Germline V gene data show CDR1 as SGHTA and CDR2 as FQGNSA. V was shortened by 5 bases and J by 1 base, with 14 bases between the two germline ends. This chain's CDR3 is CASSRDPARNTGELFF. In DNA form, the CDR3 reads TGTGCCAGCAGCAGGGATCCCGCTCGGAACACCGGGGAGCTGTTTTTT.

A few counts support this clonotype. The rearrangement links TRBV7-2 to TRBJ2-3; D gene ambiguous. Trimming removed 1 base from V and 5 bases from J, with 10 bases in between. The CDR3 runs 14 residues. CDR1 and CDR2 from the germline V gene are SGHTA and FQGNSA. The CDR3 DNA is TGTGCCAGCAGCTTAGGGTCGACGGGAGATACGCAGTATTTT. It yields the protein CASSLGSTGDTQYF.

This chain uses TRBV6-1 with TRBJ1-6; TRBD1 aligns across 8 bases. Germline CDR1 is MNHNS and CDR2 is SASEGT. The length of the CDR3 is 14 residues. J lost 14 bases, V lost 4 bases, and 10 bases had no gene match. CDR3 amino acids: CASSVGTGPEALHF. The CDR3 DNA sequence: TGTGCCAGCAGTGTCGGGACAGGCCCAGAGGCCCTCCACTTT.

This clonotype was observed a few times. The chain has TRBV20-1 and TRBJ1-6, with 8 bases matching TRBD1. From germline, CDR1 is DFQATT and CDR2 SNEGSKA (reference sequence). The CDR3 length is 13 residues. CDR3 region: CSPDREGNSPLHF. CDR3 bases: TGCAGCCCGGACAGGGAAGGAAATTCACCCCTCCACTTT.

This clonotype was counted at least ten times. V gene TRBV7-2 combines with J gene TRBJ2-5, with 7 bases aligning to TRBD2. The CDR3 length is 15 residues. Trimming took 5 bases from V and 2 from J; bases not matched to a gene: 8. The germline V gene encodes CDR1 SGHTA and CDR2 FQGNSA. CDR3 loop: CASSQLGRVQETQYF. The CDR3 DNA is TGTGCCAGCAGCCAGCTGGGGAGGGTACAAGAGACCCAGTACTTC.

The DNA of the CDR3 is TGTGCCACCAGCAGGGATCTTGTTGGGGGTAAGGGTGCTTTCTTT. Protein: CATSRDLVGGKGAFF. J is TRBJ1-1 and V is TRBV15; possibly TRBD1 for D (5 bases). V shed 3 bases and J shed 11 bases, with 22 bases lying between them. The germline V gene has CDR1 LNHNV and CDR2 YYDKDF (reference sequence). This CDR3 has 15 amino acids.

The chain carries TRBV29-1 and TRBJ1-1; 9 bases align to TRBD1. The junction had 11 bases not matched to a gene; V was cut back by 8 bases and J by 4 bases. The CDR3 has 14 amino acids. In germline, CDR1 is SQVTM, CDR2 ANQGSEA. The DNA of the CDR3 is TGCAGCTCCCGACGGACAGGGGAGGGCACTGAAGCTTTCTTT. It yields the protein CSSRRTGEGTEAFF.

This clonotype was detected a few times. V usage is TRBV12-3 or TRBV12-4 and J usage is TRBJ1-2; D unresolved. The V end lost 6 bases, the J end lost 3 bases, and 17 bases lay between the germline ends. CDR3 size: 15 residues. The DNA of the CDR3 is TGTGCCAGCAGCCTAGGGCGGAGGGAGGACTATGGCTACACCTTC. Its translation is CASSLGRREDYGYTF.

This clonotype came up a few times. The chain joins TRBV7-9 to TRBJ2-2; D unclear. The length of the CDR3 is 17 residues. Germline V gene sequence: CDR1 SEHNR, CDR2 FQNEAQ (reference sequence). V was trimmed by 0 bases and J by 2 bases, leaving 13 bases between them. The CDR3 DNA follows: TGTGCCAGCAGCTTAGCGTCCACGGGCTTCAACACCGGGGAGCTGTTTTTT. Amino acid sequence: CASSLASTGFNTGELFF.

This chain links TRBV5-6 with TRBJ1-5; 7 positions agree with TRBD1. This CDR3 has 16 amino acids. Germline V lookup: CDR1 SGHDT, CDR2 YYEEEE. The V and J ends lost 4 bases and 1 base, in that order; junction bases with no gene match: 8. The CDR3 loop reads CASSRGGGGSNQPQHF. CDR3 in DNA: TGTGCCAGCAGCCGAGGAGGGGGCGGAAGCAATCAGCCCCAGCATTTT.

The chain uses TRBV6-6 and TRBJ2-7, with D maybe TRBD2 (6 bases). This CDR3 has 13 amino acids. With 11 bases removed from V and 6 bases from J, the gap between germline ends came to 20 bases. Germline assignment: CDR1 MNHNY and CDR2 SVGAGI (reference sequence). CDR3 sequence: CASLAGQQREQYF. DNA for the CDR3: TGTGCCTCACTAGCCGGGCAGCAACGCGAGCAGTACTTC.

This clonotype was counted only a few times. This chain connects TRBV6-6 to TRBJ2-1; 12 bases fit TRBD2. The CDR3 is made up of 16 amino acids. Unmatched junction bases numbered 5, after V lost 4 bases and J lost 4 bases. Per the germline V gene, CDR1 is MNHNY and CDR2 is SVGAGI (reference sequence). The DNA for the CDR3 is TGTGCCAGCAGTTCGCCGGGACTAGCGGGTTACAATGAGCAGTTCTTC. Residues: CASSSPGLAGYNEQFF.

The gene calls are TRBV6-6 and TRBJ2-7; no definite D call. Germline values: CDR1 MNHNY, CDR2 SVGAGI (reference sequence). The CDR3 loop spans 16 amino acids. The V gene lost 0 bases and the J gene lost 1 base, with 13 bases spanning the gap. As DNA, the CDR3 is TGTGCCAGCAGTTACTCGAGAGTTTACTCATCCTACGAGCAGTACTTC. Translation gives CASSYSRVYSSYEQYF.

The V gene is TRBV5-1, the J gene TRBJ2-3; 7 bases map to TRBD1. With 0 bases clipped from V and 0 bases from J, the junction kept 1 base outside the gene matches. The CDR3 has 15 residues. CDR1 and CDR2 from the germline V gene are SGHRS and YFSETQ. CDR3 protein: CASSLEQGSTDTQYF. The CDR3 region has the DNA TGCGCCAGCAGCTTGGAACAGGGGAGCACAGATACGCAGTATTTT.

This clonotype occurred a few times. V and J are TRBV20-1 and TRBJ2-5; D unresolved. The CDR3 covers 11 residues. V lost 6 bases and J lost 5, with 10 bases in between. Germline V CDR1 and CDR2: DFQATT, SNEGSKA (reference sequence). CDR3 nucleotide sequence: TGCAGTGCCTCCGCGAAGGAGACCCAGTACTTC. It translates to CSASAKETQYF.

This clonotype was detected only once. This sequence joins TRBV6-2 or TRBV6-3 and TRBJ2-5; 13 bases map to TRBD2. After removal of 8 bases from V and 5 bases from J, the junction contained 8 bases not matched to a gene. Germline assignment: CDR1 MNHEY and CDR2 SVGEGT. The CDR3 spans 15 residues. The DNA of the CDR3 is TGTGCCAGCGTCGGACTAGCGGGGGTGAGGGAGACCCAGTACTTC. Translated, it gives CASVGLAGVRETQYF.

This clonotype was seen ten or more times. The chain links TRBV6-2 or TRBV6-3 to TRBJ2-3; 8 nucleotides agree with TRBD2. CDR1 and CDR2 from the germline V gene are MNHEY and SVGEGT. The CDR3 loop spans 15 amino acids. The V and J ends lost 2 bases and 1 base, in that order; junction bases with no gene match: 2. The CDR3 coding sequence is TGTGCCAGCAGTTACGGTAGCGGGGGCACAGATACGCAGTATTTT. Amino acids: CASSYGSGGTDTQYF.

CDR3 protein: CASSPPISRAATDTQYF. The CDR3 DNA reads TGTGCCAGCAGTCCCCCTATTTCGCGGGCCGCGACAGATACGCAGTATTTT. This sequence joins TRBV6-6 and TRBJ2-3; D may be TRBD2 (5 bases). V dropped 5 bases and J dropped 3 bases, with 21 bases sitting between them. Germline CDR1 reads MNHNY; CDR2 reads SVGAGI (reference sequence). The length of the CDR3 is 17 residues.

The chain has TRBV20-1 and TRBJ2-7; TRBD1 aligns across 9 bases. The V gene's germline CDR1 is DFQATT and CDR2 SNEGSKA (reference sequence). The length of the CDR3 is 15 residues. The ends lost 5 bases at V and 0 bases at J; junction bases unmatched: 8. CDR3 protein: CSALSRDRVSYEQYF. CDR3 bases: TGCAGTGCTTTAAGCCGGGACAGGGTCTCCTACGAGCAGTACTTC.

The chain joins TRBV2 to TRBJ1-4, with D possibly being TRBD1 (6 bases). The V gene lost 4 bases and the J gene lost 4 bases, with 10 bases spanning the gap. The CDR3 totals 14 residues. Germline loops: CDR1 SNHLY, CDR2 FYNNEI. The CDR3 loop reads CASSVGGINEKLFF. The CDR3 bases are TGTGCCAGCAGTGTAGGGGGTATTAATGAAAAACTGTTTTTT.

Only a few counts were recorded for this clonotype. The genes are TRBV6-1 and TRBJ2-7; 13 bases agree with TRBD2. CDR1 is MNHNS and CDR2 is SASEGT in the germline V gene. CDR3 size: 16 residues. Trimming at V came to 2 bases and at J to 3 bases, leaving 4 bases not matched to a gene. DNA of the CDR3: TGTGCCAGCAGTGAACAACTAGCGGGGGGGCACTACGAGCAGTACTTC. It is translated as CASSEQLAGGHYEQYF.

The rearrangement links TRBV4-1 to TRBJ2-5, with D possibly being TRBD1 or TRBD2 (5 bases each). The CDR3 length is 15 residues. Germline V gene lookup returns CDR1 MGHRA and CDR2 YSYEKL. Trimming pared 4 bases from V and 1 base from J, leaving 13 bases between. CDR3 DNA: TGCGCCAGCAGCCCTCGGGGCCTGACCCAAGAGACCCAGTACTTC. This encodes CASSPRGLTQETQYF.

In its sample, this clonotype was seen many times. V gene TRBV29-1 combines with J gene TRBJ1-2; D possibly corresponds to TRBD1 (6 bases). This CDR3 spans 14 amino acids. Trimming shortened V by 4 bases and J by 4 bases, and 16 bases separated the two germline ends. Germline-derived CDR1 and CDR2 are SQVTM and ANQGSEA. The CDR3 DNA follows: TGCAGCGTTGTGGCAGGGGATTTTGTCTATGGCTACACCTTC. Translating gives CSVVAGDFVYGYTF.

This clonotype was seen more than once but under ten times. This chain links TRBV29-1 with TRBJ1-1, with 10 bases fitting TRBD1. J was trimmed by 5 bases and V by 7 bases; bases with no gene match: 7. This CDR3 contains 13 residues. Per germline, CDR1 SQVTM and CDR2 ANQGSEA. CDR3: CSGQGARGTEAFF. The CDR3 bases are TGCAGCGGACAGGGGGCGCGAGGAACTGAAGCTTTCTTT.

This clonotype was detected only once. The genes are TRBV4-1 and TRBJ2-7; D assignment may be TRBD1 or TRBD2 (6 bases each). CDR1 is MGHRA and CDR2 is YSYEKL in the germline V gene. Trimming took off 4 bases at V and 0 bases at J, with 16 bases between the two ends. This CDR3 is 16 amino acids long. The CDR3 is CASSLTTGASSYEQYF. The CDR3 nucleotides are TGCGCCAGCAGCCTCACCACGGGGGCCAGCTCCTACGAGCAGTACTTC.

CDR3 amino acids: CSARGSTDTQYF. DNA for the CDR3: TGCAGCGCCAGGGGGTCCACAGATACGCAGTATTTT. The chain recombines TRBV29-1 with TRBJ2-3, with 7 bases identical to TRBD1. The ends lost 7 bases at V and 2 bases at J; junction bases unmatched: 3. Per the germline V gene, CDR1 is SQVTM and CDR2 is ANQGSEA. The CDR3 runs to 12 residues.

The table lists this clonotype with many counts. The rearrangement joins TRBV7-6 to TRBJ1-5, with D perhaps matching TRBD1 (5 bases). The V gene lost 3 bases and the J gene lost 3 bases, with 9 bases spanning the gap. This CDR3 has 14 residues. Germline V gene data show CDR1 as SGHVS and CDR2 as FNYEAQ. For the CDR3, the DNA is TGTGCCAGCAGCTTTCAGGGCCCCAATCAGCCCCAGCATTTT. Translated, it gives CASSFQGPNQPQHF.

The chain recombines TRBV2 with TRBJ1-4; D remains unclear. The CDR3 runs to 16 residues. V was shortened by 6 bases and J by 0 bases, with 14 bases between the two germline ends. Germline CDR1 and CDR2: SNHLY and FYNNEI. CDR3 region: CASRTDGVATNEKLFF. The DNA for the CDR3 is TGTGCCAGCAGAACGGATGGAGTTGCAACTAATGAAAAACTGTTTTTT.